The 5 T cell receptor beta chains below all came from one sample that was sequenced in a study of CD8 T cells in ankylosing spondylitis. TCRdb recomputed calls from the 5' RACE reads with MiXCR, one row per CDR3 protein. Among around 300,000 distinct CDR3 sequences listed, roughly 14% were seen once. The sequenced sample was blood, either unsorted or a sorted T cell fraction (not recorded which). The source of these receptors is a male donor with ankylosing spondylitis or in good health (not recorded which).

This clonotype is judged medium-sized. The gene calls are TRBV5-1 and TRBJ1-1; D is uncertain. Germline-derived CDR1 and CDR2 are SGHRS and YFSETQ. V dropped 4 bases and J dropped 4 bases, with 11 bases sitting between them. CDR3 length: 13 amino acids. CDR3 amino acids: CASSAGLLTEAFF. CDR3 nucleotides: TGCGCCAGCAGCGCTGGTCTCCTCACTGAAGCTTTCTTT.

This clonotype showed up just a few times. This chain joins TRBV5-5 and TRBJ1-2, with TRBD1 identical over 7 bases. This CDR3 contains 15 residues. The V segment lost 4 bases and the J segment 2 bases; nucleotides outside the gene matches: 8. Germline V CDR1 and CDR2: SGHKS, YYEKEE (reference sequence). This chain's CDR3 is CASSLGTVSNYGYTF. CDR3 nucleotide sequence: TGTGCCAGCAGCCTGGGGACAGTCTCCAACTATGGCTACACCTTC.

This clonotype was counted between two and nine times. The rearrangement uses TRBV6-2 or TRBV6-3 and TRBJ2-5; D gene ambiguous. V lost 6 bases and J lost 5, with 16 bases in between. Germline V CDR1 and CDR2: MNHEY, SVGEGT. This CDR3 has 14 amino acids. The CDR3 reads CASSYQPVGETQYF. In DNA form, the CDR3 reads TGTGCCAGCAGCTACCAGCCCGTGGGGGAGACCCAGTACTTC.

The rearrangement joins TRBV20-1 to TRBJ2-6; TRBD1 matches 7 bases. The CDR3 extends over 18 amino acids. V shed 0 bases and J 2 bases; nucleotides not matched to a gene: 10. Germline V gives CDR1 DFQATT, CDR2 SNEGSKA (reference sequence). CDR3 in DNA: TGCAGTGCTAGAGATCCGTTAGGGGGCTACACTGGGGCCAACGTCCTGACTTTC. Translating gives CSARDPLGGYTGANVLTF.

This clonotype was counted only a few times. V and J are TRBV3-1 and TRBJ2-4, with D perhaps matching TRBD1 (5 bases). The CDR3 runs 14 residues. V was cut by 0 bases and J by 4 bases, with 7 bases left in between. Per the germline V gene, CDR1 is LGHDT and CDR2 is YNNKEL (reference sequence). CDR3 nucleotide sequence: TGTGCCAGCAGCCAAGAGACAGTAAAAAACATTCAGTACTTC. Protein sequence: CASSQETVKNIQYF.